This passage covers 5 T cell receptor beta chains from one sample sequenced in a study of blood T cell repertoires in COVID-19. The assay was immunoSEQ multiplex PCR, and TCRdb's table has in-frame clones only and misses some. The data contain 200,000 to 250,000 clones, 70% to 90% of them singletons. The sequencing sample was made of peripheral blood. The receptor set was obtained from a woman aged 45-60 years with COVID-19, enrolled during active disease.

CDR3 nucleotide sequence: TGTGCCAGCAGCGCTACGGGACTAGCAGGGGCCCAGTACTTC. Protein product: CASSATGLAGAQYF. This sequence joins TRBV9 and TRBJ2-5; TRBD2 aligns across 9 bases. The CDR3 extends over 14 amino acids. Per the germline V gene, CDR1 is SGDLS and CDR2 is YYNGEE. V lost 3 bases to trimming and J lost 9 bases; unmatched junction nucleotides: 9.

This clone was seen just once. The rearrangement joins TRBV4-3 to TRBJ2-1; TRBD1 matches 7 bases. V lost 0 bases, J lost 6 bases, and 2 bases stayed unmatched. This CDR3 contains 14 residues. Germline V gene sequence: CDR1 LGHNA, CDR2 YSLEER. The CDR3 loop reads CASSQDRTGNEQFF. The CDR3 region has the DNA TGCGCCAGCAGCCAAGATAGGACAGGCAATGAGCAGTTCTTC.

The CDR3 reads CASSVQTGHSGNTIYF. CDR3 coding DNA: TGTGCCAGCAGCGTACAGACAGGCCACTCTGGAAACACCATATATTTT. This chain uses TRBV11-3 with TRBJ1-3; D might be TRBD1 (6 bases). This CDR3 has 16 residues. V was clipped by 5 bases and J by 0 bases, with 14 bases between them. Germline values: CDR1 SGHNT, CDR2 YENEEA.

V is TRBV27 and J is TRBJ1-1; D is unresolved. Germline-derived CDR1 and CDR2 are MNHEY and SMNVEV (reference sequence). V lost 5 bases to trimming and J lost 3 bases, with 7 bases between them. The CDR3 runs to 12 residues. This CDR3 is CASSGQDTEAFF. In DNA form, the CDR3 reads TGTGCCAGCAGTGGGCAAGACACTGAAGCTTTCTTT.

The chain employs TRBV6-6 and TRBJ1-5; tentatively, D is TRBD1 (6 bases). V was clipped by 6 bases and J by 4 bases, with 10 bases between them. The CDR3 has 13 residues. CDR1 is MNHNY, CDR2 SVGAGI, per germline (reference sequence). CDR3 nucleotides: TGTGCCAGCAGAGGGGGTGGTAATCAGCCCCAGCATTTT. As protein: CASRGGGNQPQHF.